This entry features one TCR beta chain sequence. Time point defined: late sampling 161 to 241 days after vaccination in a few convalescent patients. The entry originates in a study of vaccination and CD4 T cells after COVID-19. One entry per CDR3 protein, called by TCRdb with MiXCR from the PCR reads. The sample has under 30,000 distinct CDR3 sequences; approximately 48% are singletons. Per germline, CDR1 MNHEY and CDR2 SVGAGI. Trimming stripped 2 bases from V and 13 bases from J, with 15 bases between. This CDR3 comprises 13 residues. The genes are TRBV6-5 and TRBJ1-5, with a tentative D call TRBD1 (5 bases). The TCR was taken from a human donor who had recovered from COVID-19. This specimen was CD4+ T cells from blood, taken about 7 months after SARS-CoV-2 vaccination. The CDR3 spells CASSYPGAEEQHF. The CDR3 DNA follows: TGTGCCAGCAGTTACCCCGGGGCCGAGGAGCAGCATTTT.